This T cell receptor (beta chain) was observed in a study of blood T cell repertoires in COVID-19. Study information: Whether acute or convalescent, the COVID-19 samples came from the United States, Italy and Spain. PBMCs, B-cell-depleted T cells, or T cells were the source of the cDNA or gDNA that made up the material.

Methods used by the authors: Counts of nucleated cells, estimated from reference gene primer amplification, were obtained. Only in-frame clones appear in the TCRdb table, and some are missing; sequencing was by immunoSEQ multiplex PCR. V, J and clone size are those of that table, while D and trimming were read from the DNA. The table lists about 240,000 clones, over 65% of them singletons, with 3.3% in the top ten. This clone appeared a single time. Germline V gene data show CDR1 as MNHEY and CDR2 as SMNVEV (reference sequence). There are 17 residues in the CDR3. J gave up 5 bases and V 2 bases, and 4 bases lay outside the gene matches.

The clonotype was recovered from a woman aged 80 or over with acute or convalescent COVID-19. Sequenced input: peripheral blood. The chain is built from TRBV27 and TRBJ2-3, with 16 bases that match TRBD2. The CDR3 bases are TGTGCCAGCAGTTTAGGGACTAGCGGGGGGGCAAGAGATACGCAGTATTTT. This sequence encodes CASSLGTSGGARDTQYF.